The source of this TCR beta chain is a study of PD-1 blockade in classical Hodgkin lymphoma. The V gene's germline CDR1 is MNHNY and CDR2 SVGAGI (reference sequence). The CDR3 is 16 residues long. Trimming at V came to 7 bases and at J to 4 bases, leaving 12 bases not matched to a gene. This clone was observed a single time. As to time point: newly diagnosed, previously untreated cHL patient sample. This table comes from immunoSEQ multiplex PCR, and its TCRdb copy is limited to in-frame clones, with some not included. The sample has 15,000 to 20,000 clones; about nine tenths are singletons. This clonotype was obtained from a human donor with classical Hodgkin lymphoma. The V and J genes are TRBV6-6 and TRBJ1-2, with TRBD1 matching 10 bases. The sequencing input was peripheral blood mononuclear cells (PBMCs). The CDR3 bases are TGTGCCAGCACCCCAGACTTGACAGGGGGCTCCTATGGCTACACCTTC. Amino acids: CASTPDLTGGSYGYTF.